A single sample gave rise to the 22 T cell receptor beta chains below, sequenced in a study of T-cell reconstitution after alpha-beta-depleted transplantation in children (dated by TCRdb to the mid-2010s). The treatment or condition label on this specimen signifies: allogeneic hematopoietic cell transplantation with graft depleted of TCRalphabeta T cells and CD19 B cells. The library relied on PCR. TCRdb names Illumina HiSeq 2500 as the instrument used. TCR library preparation used molecular barcoding, with unique molecular identifiers applied to normalize quantification of the TCRbeta repertoire. TCRdb trimmed public reads at Q25 via fastp, called clones via MiXCR and kept in-frame beta chains. Every CDR3 protein is listed once, alongside the most common genes and DNA of its rows. The sample records roughly 350,000 distinct CDR3 sequences, roughly 16% of which are singletons. Roughly 40% of the sample rests with the top ten.

Material: PBMCs, mostly from graft donor cells, obtained 360 days after TCRalphabeta/CD19-depleted stem cell transplant. The receptors were sampled from a male patient aged 2 to 10 who had a stem cell transplant for acute lymphoblastic leukemia, so the T cells may come from the graft donor.

This clonotype was counted a few times. V usage is TRBV7-2 and J usage is TRBJ1-6; no clear D. The V gene lost 0 bases and the J gene lost 7 bases, with 19 bases spanning the gap. The CDR3 runs to 18 residues. Germline-derived CDR1 and CDR2 are SGHTA and FQGNSA. This chain's CDR3 is CASSLALPERFGNSPLHF. In DNA form, the CDR3 reads TGTGCCAGCAGCTTAGCCCTTCCCGAGAGGTTCGGCAATTCACCCCTCCACTTT.

The chain employs TRBV4-3 and TRBJ2-3; maybe TRBD2 (7 bases). Germline-derived CDR1 and CDR2 are LGHNA and YSLEER. The CDR3 contains 14 residues. Trimming cost V 6 bases and J 4 bases, with 14 bases left between them. As DNA, the CDR3 is TGCGCCAGCAGGAGGGGGGGATCCGCAGATACGCAGTATTTT. Amino acid sequence: CASRRGGSADTQYF.

This rearrangement joins TRBV30 to TRBJ1-3; D may be TRBD1 (5 bases). The CDR3 extends over 15 amino acids. Looked up from germline, CDR1 is GTSNPN and CDR2 is SVGIG (reference sequence). The ends were cut back, 3 bases at V and 0 bases at J, with 12 bases in the middle. The DNA of the CDR3 is TGTGCCTGGAGGGACACAATACTCTCTGGAAACACCATATATTTT. Residues: CAWRDTILSGNTIYF.

The sample holds many counts of this clonotype. V is TRBV6-5 and J is TRBJ1-2; a possible D gene is TRBD1 (5 bases). Trimming stripped 5 bases from V and 5 bases from J, with 12 bases between. CDR1 and CDR2 from the germline V gene are MNHEY and SVGAGI. The CDR3 extends over 13 amino acids. DNA for the CDR3: TGTGCCAGCAGTCGGGACCATTCTTATGGCTACACCTTC. Amino acids: CASSRDHSYGYTF.

The chain is built from TRBV6-2 or TRBV6-3 and TRBJ2-5; perhaps D is TRBD1 or TRBD2 (7 bases each). Germline V gene data show CDR1 as MNHEY and CDR2 as SVGEGT. The CDR3 consists of 17 residues. V lost 2 bases, J lost 2 bases, and 18 bases lay in between. In DNA form, the CDR3 reads TGTGCCAGCAGTTACGCAGGGGGAGGGTGGACTCAAGAGACCCAGTACTTC. This codes for CASSYAGGGWTQETQYF.

The chain has TRBV28 and TRBJ2-1; no reliable D call. The CDR3 has 17 residues. Trimming left V 5 bases short and J 7 bases short, with 24 bases between. CDR1 is MDHEN, CDR2 SYDVKM, per germline. This chain's CDR3 is CASSPLPALVKKNEQFF. CDR3 nucleotides: TGTGCCAGCAGTCCCCTCCCGGCGCTCGTGAAGAAGAATGAGCAGTTCTTC.

The rearrangement joins TRBV7-6 to TRBJ2-3; possible D gene TRBD2, 5 bases. V gave up 0 bases and J gave up 1 base, with 5 bases separating them. The CDR3 contains 14 residues. CDR1 is SGHVS, CDR2 FNYEAQ, per germline. In nucleotides, the CDR3 is TGTGCCAGCAGCTTAGCGAGGGGCACAGATACGCAGTATTTT. This sequence encodes CASSLARGTDTQYF.

This clonotype has at least ten counts. The rearrangement joins TRBV7-9 to TRBJ2-2, with TRBD1 matching over 8 bases. Germline assignment: CDR1 SEHNR and CDR2 FQNEAQ (reference sequence). After removal of 4 bases from V and 0 bases from J, the junction contained 4 bases not matched to a gene. The CDR3 covers 16 residues. Written as DNA, the CDR3 is TGTGCCAGCAGCTCCCGGACAGGGACGAACACCGGGGAGCTGTTTTTT. Its protein product is CASSSRTGTNTGELFF.

In this sample, this clonotype turned up a few times. The V call is TRBV6-2 or TRBV6-3, the J call TRBJ2-5; 12 positions agree with TRBD1. This CDR3 has 16 residues. From germline, CDR1 is MNHEY and CDR2 SVGEGT. The trim removed 1 base at V and 2 bases at J, leaving 2 bases unmatched. The CDR3 sequence is CASSYWDRGRQETQYF. CDR3 coding DNA: TGTGCCAGCAGTTACTGGGACAGGGGGCGTCAAGAGACCCAGTACTTC.

In its sample, this clonotype was seen a few times. This chain connects TRBV4-2 to TRBJ2-3; 7 bases line up with TRBD2. V lost 5 bases, J lost 1 base, and 6 bases stayed unmatched. The CDR3 contains 15 residues. Germline CDR1 reads LGHNA; CDR2 reads YNFKEQ. The CDR3 nucleotides are TGTGCCAGCAGCTCCGAGCTAGCGGGCACAGATACGCAGTATTTT. This codes for CASSSELAGTDTQYF.

This clonotype showed up just a few times. The rearrangement joins TRBV5-5 to TRBJ2-4; D call uncertain. The CDR3 extends over 16 amino acids. V was trimmed by 0 bases and J by 2 bases, leaving 12 bases between them. CDR1 SGHKS and CDR2 YYEKEE come from the germline V gene (reference sequence). CDR3 amino acids: CASSLGARRSKNIQYF. The CDR3 DNA sequence: TGTGCCAGCAGCTTGGGAGCGCGTAGGTCCAAAAACATTCAGTACTTC.

The sample holds a few counts of this clonotype. The rearrangement joins TRBV5-1 to TRBJ2-7, with 11 bases that match TRBD2. Trimming removed 4 bases from V and 7 bases from J; junction bases left unmatched: 13. Germline CDR1 SGHRS, CDR2 YFSETQ. This CDR3 contains 16 residues. This chain's CDR3 is CASSRVSSGRLGEQYF. CDR3 nucleotide sequence: TGCGCCAGCAGCCGAGTCTCTAGCGGGAGGTTGGGGGAGCAGTACTTC.

This clonotype was counted ten times or more. V gene TRBV6-1 combines with J gene TRBJ1-2; D is undetermined. Germline loops: CDR1 MNHNS, CDR2 SASEGT. Trimming left V 5 bases short and J 6 bases short, with 13 bases between. The CDR3 consists of 13 residues. This CDR3 reads CASSMGRVNGYTF. CDR3 coding DNA: TGTGCCAGCAGTATGGGTCGGGTAAATGGCTACACCTTC.

This clonotype has a handful of counts. The chain has TRBV5-1 and TRBJ2-7; 10 bases align to TRBD1. Germline lookup yields CDR1 SGHRS and CDR2 YFSETQ. The CDR3 totals 16 residues. The trim removed 4 bases at V and 7 bases at J, leaving 14 bases unmatched. For the CDR3, the DNA is TGCGCCAGCAGCGCTCCCATAGACAGGGGGCTCAGTGAGCAGTACTTC. Translating it yields CASSAPIDRGLSEQYF.

This clonotype was counted between two and nine times. The chain is built from TRBV7-9 and TRBJ2-1, with 11 bases matching TRBD2. This CDR3 contains 17 residues. V dropped 6 bases and J dropped 2; count of bases not matched to a gene: 9. In germline, CDR1 is SEHNR, CDR2 FQNEAQ (reference sequence). The CDR3 nucleotides read TGTGCCAGCAGTCCAGGTAGCGGGAGGGCGCCCTACAATGAGCAGTTCTTC. Protein: CASSPGSGRAPYNEQFF. Looking up the rest from reference TRBV7-9 and TRBJ2-1 gives the full variable domain: DTGVSQNPRHKITKRGQNVTFRCDPISEHNRLYWYRQTLGQGPEFLTYFQNEAQLEKSRLLSDRFSAERPKGSFSTLEIQRTEQGDSAMYLCASSPGSGRAPYNEQFFGPGTRLTVL.

The chain links TRBV20-1 to TRBJ2-1, with a weak D call TRBD1 (5 bases). CDR1 is DFQATT and CDR2 is SNEGSKA in the germline V gene (reference sequence). The CDR3 is 15 amino acids. Trimming left V 2 bases short and J 1 base short, with 12 bases between. The CDR3 reads CSARPGRVSYNEQFF. CDR3 bases: TGCAGTGCTAGACCGGGCAGGGTGTCCTACAATGAGCAGTTCTTC.

The V gene is TRBV29-1, the J gene TRBJ2-7; 9 bases map to TRBD1. The CDR3 is 17 residues long. The V segment lost 4 bases and the J segment 2 bases; nucleotides outside the gene matches: 15. Per germline, CDR1 SQVTM and CDR2 ANQGSEA. As DNA, the CDR3 is TGCAGCGTTGGGTTTCAACCGGGACAGGGTGTAGCCTACGAGCAGTACTTC. It is translated as CSVGFQPGQGVAYEQYF.

This clonotype appeared many times. This chain uses TRBV28 with TRBJ2-6; TRBD2 is a possible D gene (5 bases). Deletions cut 5 bases from V and 1 base from J, with 12 bases between. Germline-derived CDR1 and CDR2 are MDHEN and SYDVKM. This CDR3 spans 16 amino acids. The CDR3: CASSIISGSGANVLTF. The CDR3 DNA is TGTGCCAGCAGTATTATTTCGGGATCTGGGGCCAACGTCCTGACTTTC.

The V gene is TRBV3-1, the J gene TRBJ2-7; 8 bases fit TRBD2. Losses at the gene ends were 1 base for V and 3 bases for J; bases not matched to a gene: 5. The CDR3 length is 15 residues. The germline CDR1 and CDR2 sequences are LGHDT and YNNKEL (reference sequence). The CDR3 sequence: CASSQGRGRLYEQYF. CDR3 sequence (DNA): TGTGCCAGCAGCCAAGGCCGCGGGAGGCTCTACGAGCAGTACTTC.

The V and J genes are TRBV9 and TRBJ2-5, with D possibly being TRBD1 (5 bases). The V gene's germline CDR1 is SGDLS and CDR2 YYNGEE. Trimming took off 2 bases at V and 5 bases at J, with 13 bases between the two ends. The CDR3 runs to 14 residues. CDR3 nucleotides: TGTGCCAGCAGCGTCCCAGGGTCCGGGGAGACCCAGTACTTC. This sequence encodes CASSVPGSGETQYF.

V usage is TRBV9 and J usage is TRBJ2-7; D gene ambiguous. CDR3 size: 14 residues. CDR1 is SGDLS and CDR2 is YYNGEE in the germline V gene. V dropped 0 bases and J dropped 2 bases, with 9 bases sitting between them. The DNA of the CDR3 is TGTGCCAGCAGCGTAGAAGGACCCGCCTACGAGCAGTACTTC. Translating gives CASSVEGPAYEQYF.

This clonotype has only one observation. The V call is TRBV15, the J call TRBJ2-1; 10 nucleotides agree with TRBD2. V lost 0 bases to trimming and J lost 6 bases; unmatched junction nucleotides: 11. The length of the CDR3 is 18 residues. The germline V gene has CDR1 LNHNV and CDR2 YYDKDF (reference sequence). The CDR3 here is CATSRDPQLAGAFNEQFF. The CDR3 region has the DNA TGTGCCACCAGCAGAGACCCGCAGCTAGCGGGGGCGTTCAATGAGCAGTTCTTC.